The subject of this entry is one TCR beta chain. The CDR3 is cut off 3 residues early in the read; its end comes from the germline J gene. This sample is part of a study of T cells in women clearing cervical HPV infection. The CDR3 is made up of 15 amino acids. The germline V gene encodes CDR1 SGHTA and CDR2 FQGTGA. Germline trimming cut 3 bases from V and 4 bases from J; bases unmatched to any gene: 8. Only in-frame clones appear in the TCRdb table, and some are missing; sequencing was by immunoSEQ multiplex PCR. The sample totals some 37,000 clones. This clonotype originated in a woman between 18 and 69 years old with a cervical HPV16 infection that either progressed to CIN3+ or cleared (not recorded which). Sequencing input: blood buffy coat. The V gene is TRBV7-3, the J gene TRBJ2-5; 7 bases are shared with TRBD2. This chain's CDR3 is CASSFFSGGGETQYF. CDR3 bases read: TGTGCCAGCAGCTTTTTCTCTGGGGGGGGAGAGACC. The full variable domain, rest sourced from reference TRBV7-3 and TRBJ2-5, is GAGVSQTPSNKVTEKGKYVELRCDPISGHTALYWYRQSLGQGPEFLIYFQGTGAADDSGLPNDRFFAVRPEGSVSTLKIQRTERGDSAVYLCASSFFSGGGETQYFGPGTRLLVL.